This T cell receptor (beta chain) was captured by sequencing in a study of shared clonotypes between healthy human individuals. Evenly divided among several immunoSEQ plates was the genomic DNA of each subset. The protocol was immunoSEQ multiplex PCR, while the TCRdb copy is restricted to in-frame clones and leaves out a portion. The repertoire holds roughly 500,000 clones, with more than 75% as singletons. Concerning this clone: Its specificity is not known.

General observations from the study: Apart from blood, nothing was sampled; tissue repertoires likely differ.

Trimming removed 0 bases at V and 3 bases at J, with 9 bases between. Germline lookup yields CDR1 SGHRS and CDR2 YFSETQ. The CDR3 is made up of 15 amino acids. The source of this sequence is a woman in her forties in good health. Some clones in this sample may be carry-over from other donors' samples. This rearrangement joins TRBV5-1 to TRBJ1-4; D gene unclear. Sequencing was carried out using PBMCs. CDR3 protein: CASSLDAIANEKLFF. DNA for the CDR3: TGCGCCAGCAGCTTGGACGCGATAGCTAATGAAAAACTGTTTTTT.